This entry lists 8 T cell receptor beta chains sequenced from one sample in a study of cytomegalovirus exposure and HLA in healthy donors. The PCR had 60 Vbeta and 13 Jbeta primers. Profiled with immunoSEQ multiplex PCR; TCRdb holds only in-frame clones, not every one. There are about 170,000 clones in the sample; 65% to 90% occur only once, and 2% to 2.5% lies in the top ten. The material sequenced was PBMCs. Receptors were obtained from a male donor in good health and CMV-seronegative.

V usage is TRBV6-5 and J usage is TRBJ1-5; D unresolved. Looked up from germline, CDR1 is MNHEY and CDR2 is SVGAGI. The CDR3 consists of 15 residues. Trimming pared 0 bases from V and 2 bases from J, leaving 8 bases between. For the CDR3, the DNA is TGTGCCAGCAGTTACTCGAGGGCAGGCAATCAGCCCCAGCATTTT. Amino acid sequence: CASSYSRAGNQPQHF.

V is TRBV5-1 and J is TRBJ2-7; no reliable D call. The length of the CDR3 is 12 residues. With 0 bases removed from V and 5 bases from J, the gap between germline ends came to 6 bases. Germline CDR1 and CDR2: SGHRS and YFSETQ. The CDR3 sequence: CASSLDRDEQYF. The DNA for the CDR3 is TGCGCCAGCAGCTTGGATCGAGACGAGCAGTACTTC.

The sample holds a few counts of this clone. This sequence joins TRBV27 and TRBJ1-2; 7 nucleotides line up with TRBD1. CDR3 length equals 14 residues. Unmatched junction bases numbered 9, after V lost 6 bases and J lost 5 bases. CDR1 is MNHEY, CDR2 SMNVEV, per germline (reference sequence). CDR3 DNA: TGTGCCAGCAGGCCCGGGACAGCGAATTATGGCTACACCTTC. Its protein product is CASRPGTANYGYTF.

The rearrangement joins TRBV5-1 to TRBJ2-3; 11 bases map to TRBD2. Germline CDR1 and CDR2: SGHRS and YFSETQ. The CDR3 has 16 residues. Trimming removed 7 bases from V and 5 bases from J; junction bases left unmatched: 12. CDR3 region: CASSFLTSGEGDTQYF. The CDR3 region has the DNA TGCGCCAGCTCCTTCTTGACTAGCGGGGAAGGAGATACGCAGTATTTT. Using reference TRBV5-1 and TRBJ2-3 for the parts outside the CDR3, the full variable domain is KAGVTQTPRYLIKTRGQQVTLSCSPISGHRSVSWYQQTPGQGLQFLFEYFSETQRNKGNFPGRFSGRQFSNSRSEMNVSTLELGDSALYLCASSFLTSGEGDTQYFGPGTRLTVL.

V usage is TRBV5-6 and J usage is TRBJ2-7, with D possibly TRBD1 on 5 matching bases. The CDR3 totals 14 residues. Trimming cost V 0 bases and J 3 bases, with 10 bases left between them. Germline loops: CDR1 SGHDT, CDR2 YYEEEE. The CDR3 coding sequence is TGTGCCAGCAGCTTGGGCAGGGCGGTCTACGAGCAGTACTTC. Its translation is CASSLGRAVYEQYF. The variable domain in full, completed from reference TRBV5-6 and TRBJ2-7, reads DAGVTQSPTHLIKTRGQQVTLRCSPKSGHDTVSWYQQALGQGPQFIFQYYEEEERQRGNFPDRFSGHQFPNYSSELNVNALLLGDSALYLCASSLGRAVYEQYFGPGTRLTVT.

As DNA, the CDR3 is TGTGCCAGTAGTATTGGGGCAGATTATTCACCCCTCCACTTT. This translates into CASSIGADYSPLHF. The rearrangement links TRBV19 to TRBJ1-6, with a possible D match to TRBD1 (5 bases). The CDR3 extends over 14 amino acids. V gave up 3 bases and J gave up 8 bases, with 11 bases separating them. The germline V gene has CDR1 LNHDA and CDR2 SQIVND (reference sequence).

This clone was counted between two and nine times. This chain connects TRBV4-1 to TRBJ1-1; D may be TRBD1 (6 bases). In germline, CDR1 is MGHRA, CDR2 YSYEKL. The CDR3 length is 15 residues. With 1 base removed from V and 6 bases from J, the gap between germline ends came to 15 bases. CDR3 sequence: CASSQVGTWGAEAFF. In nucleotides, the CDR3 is TGCGCCAGCAGCCAAGTTGGGACATGGGGAGCTGAAGCTTTCTTT.

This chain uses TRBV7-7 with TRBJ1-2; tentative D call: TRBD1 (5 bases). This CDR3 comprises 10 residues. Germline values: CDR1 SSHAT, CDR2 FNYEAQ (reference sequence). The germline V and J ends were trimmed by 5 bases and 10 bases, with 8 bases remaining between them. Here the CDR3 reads CASSPGAYTF. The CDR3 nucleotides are TGTGCCAGCAGCCCTGGGGCCTACACCTTC.